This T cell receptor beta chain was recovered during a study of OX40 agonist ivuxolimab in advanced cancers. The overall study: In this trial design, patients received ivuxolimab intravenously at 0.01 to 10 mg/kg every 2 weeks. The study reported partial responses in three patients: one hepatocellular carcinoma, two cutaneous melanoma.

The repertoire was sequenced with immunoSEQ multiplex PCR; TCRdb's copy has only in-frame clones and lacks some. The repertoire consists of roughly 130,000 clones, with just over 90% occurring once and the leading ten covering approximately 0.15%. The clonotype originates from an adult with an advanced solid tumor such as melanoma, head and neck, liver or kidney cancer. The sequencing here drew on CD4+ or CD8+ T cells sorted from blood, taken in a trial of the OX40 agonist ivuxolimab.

The CDR3 DNA sequence: TGTGCCAGCAGCCCCCGGGGGAGCAACACCGGGGAGCTGTTTTTT. Residues: CASSPRGSNTGELFF. The chain is built from TRBV4-2 and TRBJ2-2; TRBD2 is a possible D gene (6 bases). This CDR3 region has 15 residues. Germline CDR1 reads LGHNA; CDR2 reads YNFKEQ. Trimming took off 4 bases at V and 2 bases at J, with 11 bases between the two ends.